The TCR beta chain under discussion was sequenced for a study of cytomegalovirus exposure and HLA in healthy donors. Study at large: The Caucasian-associated ancestry cluster held around four fifths of 398 genotyped donors. The study's findings and limits: One variant, a missense change in DCLRE1C, was linked in a later analysis to TCR beta V- and J-gene trimming. Available immune exposure information covered CMV serostatus only. Analysis performed later showed TCR beta chains linked to HLA being more clonally expanded than equally common others.

With regard to this clone: What it binds is unknown.

The CDR3 spans 16 residues. Per the germline V gene, CDR1 is MGHRA and CDR2 is YSYEKL. V lost 0 bases, J lost 8 bases, and 9 bases stayed unmatched. In the PCR, 60 Vbeta and 13 Jbeta primers were used. Profiling relied on immunoSEQ multiplex PCR, and the TCRdb table lists in-frame clones only, not all of them. The table shows around 190,000 clones, with roughly 84% occurring only once. This chain links TRBV4-1 with TRBJ2-1, with 8 bases that match TRBD2. Sequencing used PBMCs. The clonotype was recovered from a girl aged 2-10 years in good health and CMV-seropositive. The CDR3 sequence: CASSQDRIGRGYEQFF. The CDR3 bases are TGCGCCAGCAGCCAAGATCGTATCGGGAGGGGCTATGAGCAGTTCTTC.